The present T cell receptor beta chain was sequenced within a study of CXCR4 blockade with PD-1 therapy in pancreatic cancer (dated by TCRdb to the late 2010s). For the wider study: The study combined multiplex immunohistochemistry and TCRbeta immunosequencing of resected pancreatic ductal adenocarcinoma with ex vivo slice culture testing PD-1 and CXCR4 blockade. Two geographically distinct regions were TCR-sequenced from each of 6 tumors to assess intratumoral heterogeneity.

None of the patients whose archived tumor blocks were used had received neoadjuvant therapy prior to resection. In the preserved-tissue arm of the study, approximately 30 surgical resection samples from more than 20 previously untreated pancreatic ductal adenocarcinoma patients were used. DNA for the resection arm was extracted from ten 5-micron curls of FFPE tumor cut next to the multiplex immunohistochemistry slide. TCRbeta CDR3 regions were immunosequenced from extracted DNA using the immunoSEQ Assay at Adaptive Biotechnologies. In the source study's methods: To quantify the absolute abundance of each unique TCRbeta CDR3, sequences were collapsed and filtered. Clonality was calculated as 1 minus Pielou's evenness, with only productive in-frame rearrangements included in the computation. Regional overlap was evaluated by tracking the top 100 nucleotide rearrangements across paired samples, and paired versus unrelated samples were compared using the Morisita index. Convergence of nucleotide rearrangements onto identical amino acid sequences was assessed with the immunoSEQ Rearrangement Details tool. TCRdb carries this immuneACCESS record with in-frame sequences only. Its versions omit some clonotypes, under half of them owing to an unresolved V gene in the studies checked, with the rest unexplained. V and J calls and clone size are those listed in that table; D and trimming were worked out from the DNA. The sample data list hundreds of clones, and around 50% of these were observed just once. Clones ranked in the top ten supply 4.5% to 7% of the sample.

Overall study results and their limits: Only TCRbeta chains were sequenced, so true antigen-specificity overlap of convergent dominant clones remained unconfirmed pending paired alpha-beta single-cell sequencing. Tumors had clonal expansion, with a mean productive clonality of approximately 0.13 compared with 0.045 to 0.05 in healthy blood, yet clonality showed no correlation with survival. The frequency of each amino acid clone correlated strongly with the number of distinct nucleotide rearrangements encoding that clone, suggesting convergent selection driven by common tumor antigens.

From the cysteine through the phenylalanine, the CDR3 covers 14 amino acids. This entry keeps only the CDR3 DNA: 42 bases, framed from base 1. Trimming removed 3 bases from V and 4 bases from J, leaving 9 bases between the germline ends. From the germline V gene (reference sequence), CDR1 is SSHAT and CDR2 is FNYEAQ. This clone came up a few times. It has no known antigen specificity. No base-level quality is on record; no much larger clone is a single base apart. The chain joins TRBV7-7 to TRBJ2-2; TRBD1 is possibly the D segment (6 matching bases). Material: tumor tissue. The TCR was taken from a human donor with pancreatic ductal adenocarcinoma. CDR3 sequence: CASSFTGITGELFF. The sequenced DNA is TGTGCCAGCAGCTTTACAGGGATCACCGGGGAGCTGTTTTTT.